Presented here are 27 T cell receptor beta chains from one specimen sequenced in a study of T cell responses to AZD1222 COVID-19 vaccine. Repertoires were generated with immunoSEQ multiplex PCR, while TCRdb's copy carries only in-frame clones and drops some. The data show under 130,000 clones, roughly 90% seen once. The source material was peripheral blood, sampled on day 0 of AZD1222 vaccination. Receptor source: an adult in good health.

The chain joins TRBV5-1 to TRBJ2-1, with D perhaps matching TRBD2 (6 bases). V was shortened by 3 bases and J by 9 bases, with 13 bases between the two germline ends. From germline, CDR1 is SGHRS and CDR2 YFSETQ. The CDR3 sequence is 13 residues long. The CDR3, as DNA: TGCGCCAGCAGCTCCGGCCGGGAGATTGAGCAGTTCTTC. Protein: CASSSGREIEQFF.

The chain carries TRBV4-2 and TRBJ2-1; D might be TRBD1 or TRBD2, each matching 5 bases. Germline V CDR1 and CDR2: LGHNA, YNFKEQ. The ends were cut back, 7 bases at V and 8 bases at J, with 21 bases in the middle. There are 15 residues in the CDR3. Written as DNA, the CDR3 is TGTGCCAGCACCCTATCCGGGAAGGGGTTGGATGAGCAGTTCTTC. Translating it yields CASTLSGKGLDEQFF.

V is TRBV4-3 and J is TRBJ2-1, with no clear D. The length of the CDR3 is 14 residues. In germline, CDR1 is LGHNA, CDR2 YSLEER. Trimming stripped 0 bases from V and 9 bases from J, with 12 bases between. The CDR3 nucleotides read TGCGCCAGCAGCCAAGATATGACGGTCCGTGAGCAGTTCTTC. Its protein product is CASSQDMTVREQFF.

The gene calls are TRBV30 and TRBJ2-7; D uncertain. CDR1 and CDR2 (germline): GTSNPN, SVGIG (reference sequence). The CDR3 covers 11 residues. The germline V and J ends were trimmed by 6 bases and 3 bases, with 9 bases remaining between them. CDR3 nucleotides: TGTGCCTGCCAGATAGGCTACGAGCAGTACTTC. Translating gives CACQIGYEQYF. The full variable domain, its missing parts supplied by reference TRBV30 and TRBJ2-7, is SQTIHQWPATLVQPVGSPLSLECTVEGTSNPNLYWYRQAAGRGLQLLFYSVGIGQISSEVPQNLSASRPQDRQFILSSKKLLLSDSGFYLCACQIGYEQYFGPGTRLTVT.

The chain combines TRBV29-1 with TRBJ2-1, with 9 nucleotides matching TRBD1. This CDR3 comprises 13 residues. Trimming removed 5 bases from V and 8 bases from J; junction bases left unmatched: 7. The germline CDR1 and CDR2 sequences are SQVTM and ANQGSEA. The CDR3 DNA reads as TGCAGCGTTCATGGGGACAGGGTCTATGAGCAGTTCTTC. Its translation: CSVHGDRVYEQFF.

This sequence joins TRBV19 and TRBJ2-5; 8 nucleotides agree with TRBD2. The CDR3 sequence is 15 residues long. J gave up 1 base and V 6 bases, and 7 bases lay outside the gene matches. Germline CDR1 LNHDA, CDR2 SQIVND (reference sequence). The CDR3 here is CASRLRGGGQETQYF. The CDR3 DNA is TGTGCCAGTAGACTCCGGGGGGGCGGCCAAGAGACCCAGTACTTC.

This chain uses TRBV19 with TRBJ1-4, with 9 bases that match TRBD1. Trimming removed 5 bases from V and 8 bases from J; junction bases left unmatched: 6. The CDR3 sequence is 14 residues long. CDR1 is LNHDA, CDR2 SQIVND, per germline (reference sequence). For the CDR3, the DNA is TGTGCCAGTAGTGCGGGACAGGGTAAAGAAAAACTGTTTTTT. It yields the protein CASSAGQGKEKLFF.

This chain links TRBV18 with TRBJ2-1; TRBD2 aligns across 7 bases. V shed 4 bases and J 0 bases; nucleotides not matched to a gene: 6. Germline CDR1 reads KGHSH; CDR2 reads LQKENI. CDR3 length: 16 amino acids. The CDR3 nucleotides are TGTGCCAGCTCACTAAGCGGGAAGAACTCCTACAATGAGCAGTTCTTC. The encoded protein is CASSLSGKNSYNEQFF. The full variable domain, completed using reference TRBV18 and TRBJ2-1, is NAGVMQNPRHLVRRRGQEARLRCSPMKGHSHVYWYRQLPEEGLKFMVYLQKENIIDESGMPKERFSAEFPKEGPSILRIQQVVRGDSAAYFCASSLSGKNSYNEQFFGPGTRLTVL.

This chain connects TRBV5-5 to TRBJ1-4; TRBD1 matches 9 bases. The V gene's germline CDR1 is SGHKS and CDR2 YYEKEE (reference sequence). This CDR3 has 14 residues. With 4 bases clipped from V and 6 bases from J, the junction kept 4 bases outside the gene matches. In DNA, the CDR3 is TGTGCCAGCAGCCCGGGACAGGGAGATGAAAAACTGTTTTTT. Translating gives CASSPGQGDEKLFF.

This chain uses TRBV4-2 with TRBJ1-1, with unresolved D. Looked up from germline, CDR1 is LGHNA and CDR2 is YNFKEQ. V was trimmed by 0 bases and J by 11 bases, leaving 7 bases between them. The CDR3 length is 11 residues. CDR3 loop: CASSQEYIAFF. CDR3 DNA sequence: TGTGCCAGCAGCCAAGAATATATCGCTTTCTTT.

The rearrangement links TRBV27 to TRBJ1-6, with a tentative D call TRBD1 (5 bases). Looked up from germline, CDR1 is MNHEY and CDR2 is SMNVEV (reference sequence). V was trimmed by 4 bases and J by 5 bases, leaving 9 bases between them. The CDR3 contains 14 residues. The CDR3 DNA reads TGTGCCAGCAGTTCGGGACGGGATAATTCACCCCTCCACTTT. It yields the protein CASSSGRDNSPLHF.

The chain employs TRBV3-1 (or the pseudogene TRBV3-2) and TRBJ2-7; D is possibly TRBD1 (6 bases). The CDR3 extends over 15 amino acids. The ends were cut back, 0 bases at V and 2 bases at J, with 11 bases in the middle. Looked up from germline, CDR1 is LGHDT and CDR2 is YNNKEL (reference sequence). The CDR3 DNA sequence: TGTGCCAGCAGCCAAGATACAGGGCCACCCTACGAGCAGTACTTC. Translated, it gives CASSQDTGPPYEQYF.

This clone was counted a single time. The chain recombines TRBV6-2 or TRBV6-3 with TRBJ1-6; D is undetermined. Per the germline V gene, CDR1 is MNHEY and CDR2 is SVGEGT. CDR3 length: 14 amino acids. The V end was cut by 0 bases, the J end by 14 bases, with 14 bases between. The CDR3 coding sequence is TGTGCCAGCAGTTACTCGGCCGGGCTTAGGGCCCTCCACTTT. It yields the protein CASSYSAGLRALHF.

Comment on this clone: The junction departs from the called germline gene at one end, perhaps through a read error. The chain uses TRBV13 and TRBJ2-7; possible D gene TRBD2, 5 bases. CDR1 and CDR2 (germline): PRHDT, FYEKMQ (reference sequence). This CDR3 region has 16 residues. The CDR3 bases are TGTGCCAGCAGTTTAGCGACGCCGGGATTAACTTACGAGCAGTACTTC. Protein sequence: CASSLATPGLTYEQYF.

This clone was counted once. The chain combines TRBV7-3 with TRBJ2-1, with TRBD1 matching 8 bases. Trimming took 5 bases from V and 10 from J; bases not matched to a gene: 4. Looked up from germline, CDR1 is SGHTA and CDR2 is FQGTGA. There are 12 residues in the CDR3. The CDR3 region has the DNA TGTGCCAGCAGCAAACGGGACAGGGAGCAGTTCTTC. It is translated as CASSKRDREQFF.

The CDR3 region has the DNA TGTGCCAGCAGTGAATCCCTCCTACGAGGGCAAGAGACCCAGTACTTC. Protein product: CASSESLLRGQETQYF. The genes are TRBV25-1 and TRBJ2-5; a possible D gene is TRBD2 (5 bases). Germline V CDR1 and CDR2: MGHDK, SYGVNS. Trimming removed 1 base from V and 2 bases from J, with 14 bases in between. The CDR3 is 16 amino acids.

The chain has TRBV6-1 and TRBJ1-2, with 8 nucleotides matching TRBD1. The length of the CDR3 is 14 residues. V shed 1 base and J 7 bases; nucleotides not matched to a gene: 5. Germline CDR1 MNHNS, CDR2 SASEGT. The DNA of the CDR3 is TGTGCCAGCAGTGAAGTCGGTCAGGGGGCTGGCTACACCTTC. The encoded protein is CASSEVGQGAGYTF.

This clone was detected only once. V and J are TRBV11-2 and TRBJ2-1, with 13 nucleotides matching TRBD2. J lost 4 bases, V lost 5 bases, and 8 bases had no gene match. Germline lookup yields CDR1 SGHAT and CDR2 FQNNGV. The CDR3 totals 17 residues. CDR3 residues: CASSRGLAGDVYNEQFF. CDR3 bases: TGTGCCAGCAGCCGAGGACTAGCGGGAGACGTTTACAATGAGCAGTTCTTC.

This chain joins TRBV5-6 and TRBJ2-3; TRBD2 is a possible D gene (6 bases). The CDR3 covers 13 residues. V was trimmed by 0 bases and J by 6 bases, leaving 8 bases between them. Germline V gene lookup returns CDR1 SGHDT and CDR2 YYEEEE. The CDR3: CASSLVGGDTQYF. The CDR3 DNA sequence: TGTGCCAGCAGCTTGGTTGGGGGGGATACGCAGTATTTT.

This chain connects TRBV6-5 to TRBJ2-1; D may be TRBD2 (6 bases). The CDR3 loop spans 16 amino acids. The germline V gene has CDR1 MNHEY and CDR2 SVGAGI. The V end lost 2 bases, the J end lost 1 base, and 12 bases lay between the germline ends. The CDR3 reads CASSYDPGESYNEQFF. CDR3 coding DNA: TGTGCCAGCAGTTACGATCCGGGAGAGTCCTACAATGAGCAGTTCTTC.

The table lists this clone with a count of one. V gene TRBV7-2 combines with J gene TRBJ1-5; 8 nucleotides agree with TRBD1. V lost 3 bases, J lost 6 bases, and 7 bases stayed unmatched. The length of the CDR3 is 15 residues. Germline V gene lookup returns CDR1 SGHTA and CDR2 FQGNSA. The CDR3 here is CASSFGQGVSQPQHF. CDR3 DNA sequence: TGTGCCAGCAGCTTCGGACAGGGAGTCAGTCAGCCCCAGCATTTT. The variable domain in full, completed from reference TRBV7-2 and TRBJ1-5, reads GAGVSQSPSNKVTEKGKDVELRCDPISGHTALYWYRQSLGQGLEFLIYFQGNSAPDKSGLPSDRFSAERTGGSVSTLTIQRTQQEDSAVYLCASSFGQGVSQPQHFGDGTRLSIL.

The genes are TRBV28 and TRBJ1-5; D perhaps matches TRBD1 (5 bases). Looked up from germline, CDR1 is MDHEN and CDR2 is SYDVKM. The CDR3 loop spans 16 amino acids. V was trimmed by 5 bases and J by 6 bases, leaving 20 bases between them. The CDR3 loop reads CASSDGTLAIGQPQHF. CDR3 sequence (DNA): TGTGCCAGCAGTGATGGGACCCTGGCTATAGGTCAGCCCCAGCATTTT.

This chain connects TRBV28 to TRBJ2-7, with 8 positions matching TRBD1. The CDR3 runs to 16 residues. From germline, CDR1 is MDHEN and CDR2 SYDVKM. V shed 5 bases, J shed 0 bases, and the junction held 9 bases outside the gene matches. CDR3 in DNA: TGTGCCAGCAGTCGATGGGGGACAGGAAGCTCCTACGAGCAGTACTTC. Protein sequence: CASSRWGTGSSYEQYF.

This clone came up once. CDR3 DNA sequence: TGTGCCAGCAGCTTACTGTACGGGTTCTACGAGCAGTACTTC. Its translation is CASSLLYGFYEQYF. The chain joins TRBV6-5 to TRBJ2-7; no clear D gene. V dropped 6 bases and J dropped 3 bases, with 15 bases sitting between them. This CDR3 comprises 14 residues. The germline CDR1 and CDR2 sequences are MNHEY and SVGAGI.

This sequence joins TRBV6-5 and TRBJ1-2; a possible D gene is TRBD1 (6 bases). Trimming pared 5 bases from V and 3 bases from J, leaving 13 bases between. CDR3 length: 14 amino acids. Looked up from germline, CDR1 is MNHEY and CDR2 is SVGAGI. Written as DNA, the CDR3 is TGTGCCAGCAGTCGCCGGGGGGGCGACTATGGCTACACCTTC. It codes for CASSRRGGDYGYTF.

V usage is TRBV19 and J usage is TRBJ1-2; no clear D gene. This CDR3 is 13 amino acids long. V was clipped by 0 bases and J by 8 bases, with 10 bases between them. Germline CDR1 is LNHDA and CDR2 is SQIVND (reference sequence). CDR3 region: CASSIEGGYGYTF. In DNA form, the CDR3 reads TGTGCCAGTAGTATAGAGGGCGGATACGGCTACACCTTC.

The chain uses TRBV6-5 and TRBJ1-3; 8 bases match TRBD1. V lost 4 bases, J lost 4 bases, and 3 bases stayed unmatched. The germline gives CDR1 MNHEY, CDR2 SVGAGI. The CDR3 totals 14 residues. CDR3 nucleotide sequence: TGTGCCAGCAGTTCAGGGGGCTCGGGAAACACCATATATTTT. Encoded protein: CASSSGGSGNTIYF.